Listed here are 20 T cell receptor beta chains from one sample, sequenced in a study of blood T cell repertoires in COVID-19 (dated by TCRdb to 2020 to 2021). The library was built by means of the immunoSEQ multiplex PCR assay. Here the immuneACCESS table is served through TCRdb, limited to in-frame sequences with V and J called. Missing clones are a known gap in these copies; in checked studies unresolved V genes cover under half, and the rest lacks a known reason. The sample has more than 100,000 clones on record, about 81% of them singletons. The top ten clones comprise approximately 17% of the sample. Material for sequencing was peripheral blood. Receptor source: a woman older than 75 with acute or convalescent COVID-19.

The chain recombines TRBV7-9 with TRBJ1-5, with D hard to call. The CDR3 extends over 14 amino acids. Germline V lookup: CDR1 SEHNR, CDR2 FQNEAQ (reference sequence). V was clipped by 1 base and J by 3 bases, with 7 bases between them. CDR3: CASSLGGVNQPQHF. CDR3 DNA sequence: TGTGCCAGCAGCTTAGGCGGAGTCAATCAGCCCCAGCATTTT.

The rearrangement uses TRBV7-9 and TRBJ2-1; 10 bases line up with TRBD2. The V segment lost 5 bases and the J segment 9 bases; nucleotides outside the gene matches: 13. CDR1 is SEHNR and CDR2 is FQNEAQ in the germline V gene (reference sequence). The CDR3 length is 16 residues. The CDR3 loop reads CASSDLLAGSWGEQFF. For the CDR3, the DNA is TGTGCCAGCAGCGACTTACTAGCGGGGAGTTGGGGTGAGCAGTTCTTC.

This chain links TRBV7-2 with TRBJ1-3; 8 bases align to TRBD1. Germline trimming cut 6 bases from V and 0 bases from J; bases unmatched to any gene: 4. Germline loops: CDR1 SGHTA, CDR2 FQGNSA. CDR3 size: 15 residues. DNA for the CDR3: TGTGCCAGCAGTAACACAGGGGGCTCTGGAAACACCATATATTTT. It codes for CASSNTGGSGNTIYF.

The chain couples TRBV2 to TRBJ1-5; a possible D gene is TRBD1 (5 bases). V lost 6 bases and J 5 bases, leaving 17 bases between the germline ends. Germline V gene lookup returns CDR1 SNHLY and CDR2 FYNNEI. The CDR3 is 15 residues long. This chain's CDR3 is CASRPDSPRDQPQHF. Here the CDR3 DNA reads TGTGCCAGCAGGCCTGACAGCCCGCGTGATCAGCCCCAGCATTTT. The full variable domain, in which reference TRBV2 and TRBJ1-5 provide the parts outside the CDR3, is EPEVTQTPSHQVTQMGQEVILRCVPISNHLYFYWYRQILGQKVEFLVSFYNNEISEKSEIFDDQFSVERPDGSNFTLKIRSTKLEDSAMYFCASRPDSPRDQPQHFGDGTRLSIL.

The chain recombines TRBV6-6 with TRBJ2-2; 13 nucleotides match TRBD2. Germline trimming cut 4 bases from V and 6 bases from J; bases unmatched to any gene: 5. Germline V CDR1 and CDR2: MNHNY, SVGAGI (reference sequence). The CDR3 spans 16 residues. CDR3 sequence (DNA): TGTGCCAGCAGTTCCCCGGGACTAGCGGGACCCGGGGAGCTGTTTTTT. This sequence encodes CASSSPGLAGPGELFF.

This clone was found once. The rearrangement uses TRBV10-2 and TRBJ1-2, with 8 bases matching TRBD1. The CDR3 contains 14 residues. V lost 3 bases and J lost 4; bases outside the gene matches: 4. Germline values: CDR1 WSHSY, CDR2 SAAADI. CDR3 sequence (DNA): TGCGCCAGCAGTGAAGAGACAGGGGTCTATGGCTACACCTTC. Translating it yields CASSEETGVYGYTF.

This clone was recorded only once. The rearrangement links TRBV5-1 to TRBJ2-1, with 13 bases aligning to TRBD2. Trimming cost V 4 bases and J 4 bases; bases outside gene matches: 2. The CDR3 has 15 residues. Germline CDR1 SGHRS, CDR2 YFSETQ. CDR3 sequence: CASSGTSGVYNEQFF. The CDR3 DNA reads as TGCGCCAGCAGCGGGACTAGCGGGGTATACAATGAGCAGTTCTTC.

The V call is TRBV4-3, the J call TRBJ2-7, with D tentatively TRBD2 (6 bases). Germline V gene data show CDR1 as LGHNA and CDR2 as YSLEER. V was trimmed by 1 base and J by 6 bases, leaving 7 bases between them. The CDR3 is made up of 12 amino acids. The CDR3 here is CASSQVGGEQYF. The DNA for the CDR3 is TGCGCCAGCAGCCAAGTGGGGGGCGAGCAGTACTTC.

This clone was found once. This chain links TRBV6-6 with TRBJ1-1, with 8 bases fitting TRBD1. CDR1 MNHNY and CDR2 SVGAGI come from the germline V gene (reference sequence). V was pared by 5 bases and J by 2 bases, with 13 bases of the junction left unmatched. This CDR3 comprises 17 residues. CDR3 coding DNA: TGTGCCAGCAGTCCAAAATTCCTCAGGGGGCTAAACACTGAAGCTTTCTTT. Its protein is CASSPKFLRGLNTEAFF.

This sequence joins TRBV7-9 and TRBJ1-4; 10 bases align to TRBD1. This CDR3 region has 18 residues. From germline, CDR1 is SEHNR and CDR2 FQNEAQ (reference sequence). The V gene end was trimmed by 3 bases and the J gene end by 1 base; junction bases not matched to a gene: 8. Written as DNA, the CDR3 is TGTGCCAGCAGCTTTTTCTCCGGGACAGGGGTAACTAATGAAAAACTGTTTTTT. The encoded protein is CASSFFSGTGVTNEKLFF. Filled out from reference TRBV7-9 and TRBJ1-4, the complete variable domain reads DTGVSQNPRHKITKRGQNVTFRCDPISEHNRLYWYRQTLGQGPEFLTYFQNEAQLEKSRLLSDRFSAERPKGSFSTLEIQRTEQGDSAMYLCASSFFSGTGVTNEKLFFGSGTQLSVL.

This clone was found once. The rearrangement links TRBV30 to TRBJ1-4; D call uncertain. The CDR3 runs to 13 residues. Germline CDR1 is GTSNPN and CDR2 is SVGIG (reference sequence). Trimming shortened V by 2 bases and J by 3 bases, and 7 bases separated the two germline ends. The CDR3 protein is CAWSSGPNEKLFF. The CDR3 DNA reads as TGTGCCTGGAGTAGTGGCCCTAATGAAAAACTGTTTTTT.

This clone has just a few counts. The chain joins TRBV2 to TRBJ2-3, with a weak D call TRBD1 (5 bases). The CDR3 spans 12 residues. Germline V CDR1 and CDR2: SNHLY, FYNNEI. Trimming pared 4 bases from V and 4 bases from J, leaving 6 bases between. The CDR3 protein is CASSAGPDTQYF. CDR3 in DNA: TGTGCCAGCAGTGCAGGGCCAGATACGCAGTATTTT.

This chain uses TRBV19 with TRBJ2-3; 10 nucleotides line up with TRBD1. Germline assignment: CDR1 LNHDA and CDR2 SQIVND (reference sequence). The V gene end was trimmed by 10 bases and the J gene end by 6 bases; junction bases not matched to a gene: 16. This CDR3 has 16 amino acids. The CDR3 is CATHAGQGRSFDTQYF. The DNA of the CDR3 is TGTGCCACCCACGCGGGACAGGGGAGATCGTTCGATACGCAGTATTTT.

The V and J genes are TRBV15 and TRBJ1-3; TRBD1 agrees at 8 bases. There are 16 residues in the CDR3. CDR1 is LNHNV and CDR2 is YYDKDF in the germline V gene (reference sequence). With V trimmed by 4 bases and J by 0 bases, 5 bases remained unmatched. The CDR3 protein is CATSTDRAISGNTIYF. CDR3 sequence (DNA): TGTGCCACCAGCACGGACAGGGCGATCTCTGGAAACACCATATATTTT.

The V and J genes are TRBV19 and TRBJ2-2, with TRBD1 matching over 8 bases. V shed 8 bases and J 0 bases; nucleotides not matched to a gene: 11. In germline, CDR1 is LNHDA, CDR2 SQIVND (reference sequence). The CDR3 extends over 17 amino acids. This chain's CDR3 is CASLRTGPQANTGELFF. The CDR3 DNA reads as TGTGCCAGTTTAAGGACAGGGCCGCAGGCGAACACCGGGGAGCTGTTTTTT.

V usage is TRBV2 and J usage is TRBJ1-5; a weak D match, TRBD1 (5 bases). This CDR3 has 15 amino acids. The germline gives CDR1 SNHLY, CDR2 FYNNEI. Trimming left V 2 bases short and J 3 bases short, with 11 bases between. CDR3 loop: CASSEWGQVNQPQHF. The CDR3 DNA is TGTGCCAGCAGTGAATGGGGCCAGGTCAATCAGCCCCAGCATTTT.

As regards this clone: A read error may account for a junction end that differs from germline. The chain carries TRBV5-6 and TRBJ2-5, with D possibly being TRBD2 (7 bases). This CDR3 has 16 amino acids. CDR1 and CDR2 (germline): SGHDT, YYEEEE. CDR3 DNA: TGTGCCAGCAGCTTGGCCGCCAGGGGACTACAAGATACCCAGTACTTC. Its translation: CASSLAARGLQDTQYF.

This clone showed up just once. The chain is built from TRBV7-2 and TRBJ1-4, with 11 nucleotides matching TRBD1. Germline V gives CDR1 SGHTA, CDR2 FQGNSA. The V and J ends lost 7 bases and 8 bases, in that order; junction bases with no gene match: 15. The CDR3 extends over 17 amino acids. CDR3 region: CASTVVGTGGRGEKLFF. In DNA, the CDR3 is TGTGCCAGCACCGTGGTCGGGACAGGGGGACGGGGCGAAAAACTGTTTTTT.

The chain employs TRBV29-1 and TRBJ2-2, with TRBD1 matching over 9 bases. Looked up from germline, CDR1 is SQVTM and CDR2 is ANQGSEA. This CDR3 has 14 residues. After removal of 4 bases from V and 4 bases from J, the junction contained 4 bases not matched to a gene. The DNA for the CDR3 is TGCAGCGTTGGGACAGGGGCGAGCACCGGGGAGCTGTTTTTT. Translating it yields CSVGTGASTGELFF.

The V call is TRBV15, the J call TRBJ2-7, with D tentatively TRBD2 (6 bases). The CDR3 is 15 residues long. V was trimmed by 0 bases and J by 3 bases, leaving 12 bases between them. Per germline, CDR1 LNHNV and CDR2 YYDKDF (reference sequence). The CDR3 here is CATSRDPNGGYEQYF. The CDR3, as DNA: TGTGCCACCAGCAGAGATCCAAACGGGGGCTACGAGCAGTACTTC.